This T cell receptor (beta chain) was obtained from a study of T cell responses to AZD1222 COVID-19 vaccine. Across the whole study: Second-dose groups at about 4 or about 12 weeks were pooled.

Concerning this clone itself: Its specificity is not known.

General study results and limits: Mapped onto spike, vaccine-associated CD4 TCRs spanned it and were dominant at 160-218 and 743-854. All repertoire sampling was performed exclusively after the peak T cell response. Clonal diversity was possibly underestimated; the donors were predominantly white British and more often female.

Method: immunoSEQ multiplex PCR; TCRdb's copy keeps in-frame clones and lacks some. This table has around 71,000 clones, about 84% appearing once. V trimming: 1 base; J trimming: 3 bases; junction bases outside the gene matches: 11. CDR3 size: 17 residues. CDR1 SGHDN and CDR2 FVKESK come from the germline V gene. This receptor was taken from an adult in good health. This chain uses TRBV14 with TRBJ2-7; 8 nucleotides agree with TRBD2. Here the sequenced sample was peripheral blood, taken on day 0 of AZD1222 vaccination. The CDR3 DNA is TGTGCCAGCAGCCAAGGGGTGGGAGCGGGAGAGCTCTACGAGCAGTACTTC. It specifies CASSQGVGAGELYEQYF.